This TCR beta chain was identified in a study of cytomegalovirus exposure and HLA in healthy donors. Broader study findings: Presence/absence analysis assumed near-uniform sequencing depth across donors. TCR beta V- and J-gene trimming, according to a later analysis, was linked to a missense DCLRE1C variant. By HLA locus, TCR association rates varied in a later analysis, with DRB1 showing the most and HLA-C the fewest.

CDR1 and CDR2 (germline): SEHNR, FQNEAQ (reference sequence). Trimming stripped 6 bases from V and 6 bases from J, with 15 bases between. This CDR3 region has 13 residues. Points on this clone: The target antigen is unknown.

Researchers ran the PCR with 60 Vbeta and 13 Jbeta primers. Some clones are missing from TCRdb's copy, which holds only in-frame ones; the method was immunoSEQ multiplex PCR. The data hold 95,000 to 100,000 clones, with 65% to 80% observed a single time. Each donor was healthy, and each was a bone marrow donor. The sequence was obtained from a man aged 40-55 years in good health and CMV-seropositive. This chain connects TRBV7-9 to TRBJ2-7, with D perhaps matching TRBD2 (5 bases). The sample was PBMCs. The CDR3 coding sequence is TGTGCCAGCAGTGGAAGACTACCCCTCGAGCAGTACTTC. Its protein is CASSGRLPLEQYF.